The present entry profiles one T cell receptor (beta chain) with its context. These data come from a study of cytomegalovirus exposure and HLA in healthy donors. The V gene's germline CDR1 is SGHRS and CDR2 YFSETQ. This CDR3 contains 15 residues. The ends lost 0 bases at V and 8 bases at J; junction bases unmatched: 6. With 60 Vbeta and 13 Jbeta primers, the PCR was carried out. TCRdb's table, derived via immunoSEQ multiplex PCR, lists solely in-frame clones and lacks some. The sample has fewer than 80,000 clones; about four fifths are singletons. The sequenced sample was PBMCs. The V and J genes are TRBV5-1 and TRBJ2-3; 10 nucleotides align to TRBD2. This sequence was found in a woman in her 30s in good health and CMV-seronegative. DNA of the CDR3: TGCGCCAGCAGCTTGGGAAGCGGGAGGGCCTGTACGCAGTATTTT. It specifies CASSLGSGRACTQYF.